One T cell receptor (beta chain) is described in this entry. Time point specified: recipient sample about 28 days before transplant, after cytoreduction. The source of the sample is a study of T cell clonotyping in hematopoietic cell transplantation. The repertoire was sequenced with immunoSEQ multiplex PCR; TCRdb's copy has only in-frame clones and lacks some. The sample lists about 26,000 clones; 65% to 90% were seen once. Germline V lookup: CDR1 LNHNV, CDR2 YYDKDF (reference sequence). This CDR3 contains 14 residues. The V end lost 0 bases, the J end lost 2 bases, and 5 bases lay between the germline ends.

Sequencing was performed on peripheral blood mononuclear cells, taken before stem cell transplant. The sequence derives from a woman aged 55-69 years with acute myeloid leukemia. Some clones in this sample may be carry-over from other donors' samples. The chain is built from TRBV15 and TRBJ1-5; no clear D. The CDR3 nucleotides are TGTGCCACCAGCAGAGACCGAGGCAATCAGCCCCAGCATTTT. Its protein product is CATSRDRGNQPQHF.